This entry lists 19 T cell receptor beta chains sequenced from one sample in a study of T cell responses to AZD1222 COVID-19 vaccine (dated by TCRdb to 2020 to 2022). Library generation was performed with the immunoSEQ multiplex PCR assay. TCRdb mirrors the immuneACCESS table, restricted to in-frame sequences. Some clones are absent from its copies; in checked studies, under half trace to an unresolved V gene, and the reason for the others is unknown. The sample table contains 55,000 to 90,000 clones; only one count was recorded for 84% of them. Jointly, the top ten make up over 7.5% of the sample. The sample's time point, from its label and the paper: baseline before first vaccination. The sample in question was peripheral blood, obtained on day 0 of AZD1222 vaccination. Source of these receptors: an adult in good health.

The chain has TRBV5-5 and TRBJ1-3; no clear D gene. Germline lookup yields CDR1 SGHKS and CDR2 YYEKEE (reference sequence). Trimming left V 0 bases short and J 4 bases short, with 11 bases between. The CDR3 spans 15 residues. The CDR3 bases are TGTGCCAGCAGCTTGGTCGGGCAGTCCGGAAACACCATATATTTT. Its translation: CASSLVGQSGNTIYF.

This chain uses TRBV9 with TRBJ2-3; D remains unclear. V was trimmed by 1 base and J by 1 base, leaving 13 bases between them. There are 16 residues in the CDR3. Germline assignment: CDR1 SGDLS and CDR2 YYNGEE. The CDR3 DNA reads TGTGCCAGCAGCGTAATGGGTAGCCTCCGCACAGATACGCAGTATTTT. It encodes CASSVMGSLRTDTQYF. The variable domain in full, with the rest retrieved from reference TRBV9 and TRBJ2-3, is DSGVTQTPKHLITATGQRVTLRCSPRSGDLSVYWYQQSLDQGLQFLIQYYNGEERAKGNILERFSAQQFPDLHSELNLSSLELGDSALYFCASSVMGSLRTDTQYFGPGTRLTVL.

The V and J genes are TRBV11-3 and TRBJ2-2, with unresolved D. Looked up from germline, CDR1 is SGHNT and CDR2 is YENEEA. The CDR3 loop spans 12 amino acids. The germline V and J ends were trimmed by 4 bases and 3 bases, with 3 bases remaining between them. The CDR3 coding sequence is TGTGCCAGCAGCTCCCACACCGGGGAGCTGTTTTTT. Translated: CASSSHTGELFF.

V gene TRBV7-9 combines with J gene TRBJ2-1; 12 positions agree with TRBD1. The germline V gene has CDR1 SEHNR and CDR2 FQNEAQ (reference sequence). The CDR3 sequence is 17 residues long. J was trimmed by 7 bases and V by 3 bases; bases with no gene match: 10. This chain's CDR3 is CASSFPLPGQGANEQFF. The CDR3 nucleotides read TGTGCCAGCAGCTTTCCTCTACCGGGACAGGGGGCAAATGAGCAGTTCTTC.

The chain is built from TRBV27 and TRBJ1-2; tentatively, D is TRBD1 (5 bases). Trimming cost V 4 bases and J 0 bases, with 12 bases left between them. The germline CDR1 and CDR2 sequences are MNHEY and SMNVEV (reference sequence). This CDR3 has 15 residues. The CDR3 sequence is CASSSPGQANYGYTF. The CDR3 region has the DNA TGTGCCAGCAGTTCCCCGGGGCAAGCTAACTATGGCTACACCTTC.

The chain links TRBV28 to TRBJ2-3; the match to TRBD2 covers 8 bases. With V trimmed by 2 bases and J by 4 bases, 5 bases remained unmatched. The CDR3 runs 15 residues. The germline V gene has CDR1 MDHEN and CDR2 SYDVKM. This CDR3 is CASSLGLATPDTQYF. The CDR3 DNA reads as TGTGCCAGCAGTTTAGGACTAGCAACCCCAGATACGCAGTATTTT. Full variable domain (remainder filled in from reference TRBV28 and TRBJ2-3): DVKVTQSSRYLVKRTGEKVFLECVQDMDHENMFWYRQDPGLGLRLIYFSYDVKMKEKGDIPEGYSVSREKKERFSLILESASTNQTSMYLCASSLGLATPDTQYFGPGTRLTVL.

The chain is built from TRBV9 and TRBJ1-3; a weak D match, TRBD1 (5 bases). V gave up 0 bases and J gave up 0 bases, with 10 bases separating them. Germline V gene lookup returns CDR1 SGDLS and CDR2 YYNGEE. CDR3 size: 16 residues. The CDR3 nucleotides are TGTGCCAGCAGCGTAGCTACGGGGGGCTCTGGAAACACCATATATTTT. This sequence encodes CASSVATGGSGNTIYF.

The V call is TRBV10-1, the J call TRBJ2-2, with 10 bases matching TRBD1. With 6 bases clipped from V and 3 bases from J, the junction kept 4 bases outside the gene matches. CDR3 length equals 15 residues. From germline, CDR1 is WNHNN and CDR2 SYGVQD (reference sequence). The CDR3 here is CASRAGTGDTGELFF. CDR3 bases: TGCGCCAGCAGAGCCGGGACAGGGGACACCGGGGAGCTGTTTTTT.

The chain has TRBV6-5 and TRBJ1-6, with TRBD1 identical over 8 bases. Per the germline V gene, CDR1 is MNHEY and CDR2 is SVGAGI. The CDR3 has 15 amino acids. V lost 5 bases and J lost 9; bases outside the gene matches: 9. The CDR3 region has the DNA TGTGCCAGCAGTCCCCGGACAGGGAGGAGTTCACCCCTCCACTTT. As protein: CASSPRTGRSSPLHF.

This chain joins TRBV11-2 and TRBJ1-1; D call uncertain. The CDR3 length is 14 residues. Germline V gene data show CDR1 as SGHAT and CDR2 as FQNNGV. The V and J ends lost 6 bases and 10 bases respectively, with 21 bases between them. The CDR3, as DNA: TGTGCCAGCAGTATGAGTTCAAGAGCAAGTGGAGCTTTCTTT. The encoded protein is CASSMSSRASGAFF. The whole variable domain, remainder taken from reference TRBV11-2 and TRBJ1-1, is EAGVAQSPRYKIIEKRQSVAFWCNPISGHATLYWYQQILGQGPKLLIQFQNNGVVDDSQLPKDRFSAERLKGVDSTLKIQPAKLEDSAVYLCASSMSSRASGAFFGQGTRLTVV.

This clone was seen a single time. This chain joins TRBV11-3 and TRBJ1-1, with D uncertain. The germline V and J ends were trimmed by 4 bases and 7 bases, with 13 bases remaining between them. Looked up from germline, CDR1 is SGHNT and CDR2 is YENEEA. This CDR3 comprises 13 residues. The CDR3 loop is CASSSAWGGEAFF. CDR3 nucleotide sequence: TGTGCCAGCAGCTCCGCCTGGGGTGGTGAAGCTTTCTTT. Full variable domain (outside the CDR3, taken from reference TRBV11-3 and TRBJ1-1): EAGVVQSPRYKIIEKKQPVAFWCNPISGHNTLYWYLQNLGQGPELLIRYENEEAVDDSQLPKDRFSAERLKGVDSTLKIQPAELGDSAVYLCASSSAWGGEAFFGQGTRLTVV.

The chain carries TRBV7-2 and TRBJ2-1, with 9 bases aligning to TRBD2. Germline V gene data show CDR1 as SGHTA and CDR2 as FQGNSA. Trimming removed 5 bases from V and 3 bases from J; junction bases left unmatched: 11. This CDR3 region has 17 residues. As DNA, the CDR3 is TGTGCCAGCAGCGAACATACGCGGGGGGGATTCTACAATGAGCAGTTCTTC. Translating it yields CASSEHTRGGFYNEQFF.

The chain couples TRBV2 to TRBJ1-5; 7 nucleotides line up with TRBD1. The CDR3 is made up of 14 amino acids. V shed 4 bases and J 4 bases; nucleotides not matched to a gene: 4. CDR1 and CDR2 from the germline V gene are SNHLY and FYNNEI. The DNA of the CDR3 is TGTGCCAGCAGTGGAGACAGGGCTAATCAGCCCCAGCATTTT. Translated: CASSGDRANQPQHF. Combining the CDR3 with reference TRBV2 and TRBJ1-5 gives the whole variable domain EPEVTQTPSHQVTQMGQEVILRCVPISNHLYFYWYRQILGQKVEFLVSFYNNEISEKSEIFDDQFSVERPDGSNFTLKIRSTKLEDSAMYFCASSGDRANQPQHFGDGTRLSIL.

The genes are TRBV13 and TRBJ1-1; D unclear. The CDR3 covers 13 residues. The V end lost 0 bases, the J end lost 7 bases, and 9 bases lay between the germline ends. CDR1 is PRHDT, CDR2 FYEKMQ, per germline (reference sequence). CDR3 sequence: CASSLGRRGEAFF. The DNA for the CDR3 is TGTGCCAGCAGCTTAGGCCGTAGAGGTGAAGCTTTCTTT. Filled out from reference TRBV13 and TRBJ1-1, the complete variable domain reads AAGVIQSPRHLIKEKRETATLKCYPIPRHDTVYWYQQGPGQDPQFLISFYEKMQSDKGSIPDRFSAQQFSDYHSELNMSSLELGDSALYFCASSLGRRGEAFFGQGTRLTVV.

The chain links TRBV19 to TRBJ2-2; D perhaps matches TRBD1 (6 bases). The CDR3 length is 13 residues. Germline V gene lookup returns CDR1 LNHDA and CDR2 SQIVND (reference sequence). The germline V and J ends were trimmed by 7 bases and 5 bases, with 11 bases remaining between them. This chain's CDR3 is CASTLQGTGELFF. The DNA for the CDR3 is TGTGCCAGTACCTTACAGGGAACCGGGGAGCTGTTTTTT.

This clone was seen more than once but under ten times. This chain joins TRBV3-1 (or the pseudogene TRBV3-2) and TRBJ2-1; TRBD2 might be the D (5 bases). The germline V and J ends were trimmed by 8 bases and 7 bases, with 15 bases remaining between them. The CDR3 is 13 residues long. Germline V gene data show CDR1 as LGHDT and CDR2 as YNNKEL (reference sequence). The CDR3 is CASRRAGVNEQFF. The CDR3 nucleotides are TGTGCCAGCCGGCGGGCCGGGGTGAATGAGCAGTTCTTC.

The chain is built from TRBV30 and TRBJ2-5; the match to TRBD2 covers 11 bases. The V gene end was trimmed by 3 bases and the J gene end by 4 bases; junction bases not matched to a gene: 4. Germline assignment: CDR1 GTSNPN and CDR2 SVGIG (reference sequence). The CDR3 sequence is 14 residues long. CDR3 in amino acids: CAWSDTSGGETQYF. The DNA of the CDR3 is TGTGCCTGGAGCGATACTAGCGGGGGAGAGACCCAGTACTTC.

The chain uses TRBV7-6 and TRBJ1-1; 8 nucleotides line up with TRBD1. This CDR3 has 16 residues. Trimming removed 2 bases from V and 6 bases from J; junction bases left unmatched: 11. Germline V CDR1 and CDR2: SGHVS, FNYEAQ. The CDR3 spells CASSLPLGRGQPEAFF. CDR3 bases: TGTGCCAGCAGCTTACCGCTTGGCAGGGGGCAGCCTGAAGCTTTCTTT. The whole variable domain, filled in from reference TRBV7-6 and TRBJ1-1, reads GAGVSQSPRYKVTKRGQDVALRCDPISGHVSLYWYRQALGQGPEFLTYFNYEAQQDKSGLPNDRFSAERPEGSISTLTIQRTEQRDSAMYRCASSLPLGRGQPEAFFGQGTRLTVV.

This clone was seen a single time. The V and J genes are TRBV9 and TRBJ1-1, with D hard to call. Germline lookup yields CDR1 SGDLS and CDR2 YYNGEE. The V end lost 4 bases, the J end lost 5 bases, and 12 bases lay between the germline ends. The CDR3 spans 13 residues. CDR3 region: CASSPGSLTEAFF. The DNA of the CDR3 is TGTGCCAGCAGCCCAGGTTCTCTGACTGAAGCTTTCTTT.